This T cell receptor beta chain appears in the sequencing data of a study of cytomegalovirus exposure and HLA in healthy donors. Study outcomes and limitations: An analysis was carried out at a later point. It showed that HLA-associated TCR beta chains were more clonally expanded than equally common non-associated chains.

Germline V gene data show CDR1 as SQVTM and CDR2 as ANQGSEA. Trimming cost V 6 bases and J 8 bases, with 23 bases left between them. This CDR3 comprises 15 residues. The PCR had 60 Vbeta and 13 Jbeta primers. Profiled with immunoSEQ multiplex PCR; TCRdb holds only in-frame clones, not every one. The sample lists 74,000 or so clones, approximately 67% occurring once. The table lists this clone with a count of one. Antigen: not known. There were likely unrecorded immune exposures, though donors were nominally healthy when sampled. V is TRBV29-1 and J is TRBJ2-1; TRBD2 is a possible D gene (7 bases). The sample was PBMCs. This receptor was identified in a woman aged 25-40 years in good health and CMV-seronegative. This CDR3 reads CSVMGGGGGIDEQFF. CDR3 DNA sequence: TGCAGCGTCATGGGTGGGGGAGGGGGGATCGATGAGCAGTTCTTC.